The source of this TCR beta chain is a study of T-cell reconstitution after alpha-beta-depleted transplantation in children. Whole-study findings and limits: Some patients' high day-60 TCRbeta diversity was attributed to recipient cells surviving conditioning. Where alpha-beta T cells came from about two months after transplant was reportedly several hundred expanded graft clones.

Preparation of the TCRbeta library was carried out with unique molecular identifiers. TCRdb re-derived calls from the PCR reads in MiXCR, one entry per CDR3 protein. Of 700,000 or so distinct CDR3 sequences in the sample, around 13% were seen once. The CDR3 covers 18 residues. Germline-derived CDR1 and CDR2 are SGHVS and FQNEAQ. V was clipped by 5 bases and J by 0 bases; unmatched bases: 8. This clonotype was recorded many times. Its cognate antigen is unknown. This sequence was found in a girl aged 2-10 years with congenital amegakaryocytic thrombocytopenia, due to receive a stem cell transplant. The sample here was PBMCs, taken before TCRalphabeta/CD19-depleted stem cell transplant. This chain connects TRBV7-8 to TRBJ2-4; TRBD2 matches 12 bases. This CDR3 reads CASSAGTSGSLAKNIQYF. CDR3 sequence (DNA): TGTGCCAGCAGCGCAGGGACTAGCGGGTCTCTAGCCAAAAACATTCAGTACTTC.